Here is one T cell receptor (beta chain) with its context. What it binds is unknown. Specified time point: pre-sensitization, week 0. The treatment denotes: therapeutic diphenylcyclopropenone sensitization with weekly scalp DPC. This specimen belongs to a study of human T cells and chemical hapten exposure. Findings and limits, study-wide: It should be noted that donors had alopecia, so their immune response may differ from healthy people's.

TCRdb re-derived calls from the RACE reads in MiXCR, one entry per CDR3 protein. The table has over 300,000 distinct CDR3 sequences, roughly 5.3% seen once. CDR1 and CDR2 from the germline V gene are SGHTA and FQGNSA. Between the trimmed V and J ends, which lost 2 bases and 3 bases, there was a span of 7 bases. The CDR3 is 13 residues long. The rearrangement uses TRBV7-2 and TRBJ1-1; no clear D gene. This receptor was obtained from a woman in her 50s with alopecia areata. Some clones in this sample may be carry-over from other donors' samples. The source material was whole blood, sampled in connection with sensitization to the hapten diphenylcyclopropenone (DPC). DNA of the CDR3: TGTGCCAGCAGCTTAATGGGAGACACTGAAGCTTTCTTT. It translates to CASSLMGDTEAFF.